The 32 T cell receptor beta chains below come from one sample, sequenced in a study of cytomegalovirus exposure and HLA in healthy donors. The PCR made use of 60 Vbeta and 13 Jbeta primers. The repertoire was sequenced with immunoSEQ multiplex PCR; TCRdb's copy has only in-frame clones and lacks some. Altogether about 120,000 clones are present, roughly 69% being singletons, with the ten largest covering 2% to 2.5%. The sample taken for sequencing was PBMCs. The source of these receptors is a human donor in good health.

This chain uses TRBV29-1 with TRBJ1-1; 7 nucleotides match TRBD1. V lost 7 bases to trimming and J lost 2 bases; unmatched junction nucleotides: 7. This CDR3 comprises 13 residues. Germline V gives CDR1 SQVTM, CDR2 ANQGSEA. The CDR3 coding sequence is TGCAGCGCTAGACAGGGTTTTAACACTGAAGCTTTCTTT. It yields the protein CSARQGFNTEAFF.

The CDR3 sequence: CASSLDVGQPQHF. The CDR3, as DNA: TGTGCCAGCAGCTTAGATGTTGGCCAGCCCCAGCATTTT. The chain is built from TRBV7-2 and TRBJ1-5; no clear D gene. Deletions cut 1 base from V and 7 bases from J, with 8 bases between. This CDR3 spans 13 amino acids. Germline values: CDR1 SGHTA, CDR2 FQGNSA.

The CDR3 region is CASSLVGTFNNYGYTF. The CDR3 nucleotides are TGTGCCAGCAGTTTAGTTGGGACATTTAACAACTATGGCTACACCTTC. The chain joins TRBV28 to TRBJ1-2, with a weak D call TRBD1 (6 bases). Deletions cut 2 bases from V and 2 bases from J, with 15 bases between. There are 16 residues in the CDR3. Germline V gene data show CDR1 as MDHEN and CDR2 as SYDVKM.

This clone was seen only a few times. CDR3 amino acids: CASTPRGTVNEKLFF. The CDR3 coding sequence is TGTGCCAGCACCCCAAGGGGGACAGTTAATGAAAAACTGTTTTTT. The chain employs TRBV25-1 and TRBJ1-4; 7 nucleotides line up with TRBD1. CDR1 is MGHDK, CDR2 SYGVNS, per germline. This CDR3 is built from 15 residues. V gave up 7 bases and J gave up 4 bases; unmatched junction bases: 9.

The V and J genes are TRBV9 and TRBJ2-3, with 9 bases identical to TRBD2. In germline, CDR1 is SGDLS, CDR2 YYNGEE. With V trimmed by 2 bases and J by 0 bases, 4 bases remained unmatched. The length of the CDR3 is 16 residues. CDR3 nucleotide sequence: TGTGCCAGCAGCGTCGCGGGGGGGCAGAGCACAGATACGCAGTATTTT. Its protein is CASSVAGGQSTDTQYF.

The chain employs TRBV11-3 and TRBJ2-2; the D gene is possibly TRBD1 (6 bases). Germline loops: CDR1 SGHNT, CDR2 YENEEA. Trimming took 5 bases from V and 6 from J, leaving 13 bases between them. CDR3 length: 14 residues. The CDR3 here is CASSPGTIAGELFF. The CDR3 region has the DNA TGTGCCAGCAGCCCGGGGACAATTGCCGGGGAGCTGTTTTTT.

The chain uses TRBV29-1 and TRBJ2-3, with TRBD2 identical over 7 bases. CDR1 is SQVTM and CDR2 is ANQGSEA in the germline V gene. The V and J ends lost 7 bases and 2 bases, in that order; junction bases with no gene match: 6. This CDR3 has 13 amino acids. CDR3 sequence: CSALSGNTDTQYF. The DNA for the CDR3 is TGCAGCGCCTTAAGCGGGAACACAGATACGCAGTATTTT.

This chain connects TRBV19 to TRBJ2-7; TRBD1 matches at 9 bases. Germline V gene data show CDR1 as LNHDA and CDR2 as SQIVND (reference sequence). This CDR3 is 17 amino acids long. J was trimmed by 5 bases and V by 5 bases; bases with no gene match: 16. The CDR3 nucleotides read TGTGCCAGTAGTCCCTCTATCGGCGACAGGGGGATCCACGAGCAGTACTTC. It encodes CASSPSIGDRGIHEQYF.

The chain has TRBV2 and TRBJ2-3; the D is unclear. The CDR3 extends over 14 amino acids. V lost 4 bases, J lost 1 base, and 9 bases lay in between. The germline gives CDR1 SNHLY, CDR2 FYNNEI. The CDR3 reads CASSVSFRTDTQYF. The CDR3 region has the DNA TGTGCCAGCAGTGTGTCTTTTCGCACAGATACGCAGTATTTT.

The chain employs TRBV5-6 and TRBJ1-1, with D unclear. The ends were cut back, 0 bases at V and 9 bases at J, with 15 bases in the middle. The CDR3 runs to 14 residues. Germline CDR1 is SGHDT and CDR2 is YYEEEE. The CDR3 spells CASSLGSVRQKAFF. CDR3 nucleotides: TGTGCCAGCAGCTTGGGGAGCGTAAGGCAGAAAGCTTTCTTT.

This sequence joins TRBV13 and TRBJ1-1, with a weak D call TRBD1 (5 bases). CDR3 length equals 12 residues. Trimming shortened V by 3 bases and J by 11 bases, and 13 bases separated the two germline ends. Per germline, CDR1 PRHDT and CDR2 FYEKMQ (reference sequence). CDR3 sequence: CASSFNRRSAFF. The CDR3 DNA is TGTGCCAGCAGCTTCAACAGGAGATCGGCTTTCTTT.

The V and J genes are TRBV5-1 and TRBJ2-7, with TRBD2 identical over 7 bases. Germline V gene lookup returns CDR1 SGHRS and CDR2 YFSETQ. V shed 0 bases and J 7 bases; nucleotides not matched to a gene: 7. This CDR3 comprises 14 residues. Here the CDR3 reads CASSLDPGGGEQYF. CDR3 DNA: TGCGCCAGCAGCTTGGACCCGGGAGGCGGTGAGCAGTACTTC.

A single count supports this clone. The chain is built from TRBV6-5 and TRBJ2-5; weak D call: TRBD1 (6 bases). The germline gives CDR1 MNHEY, CDR2 SVGAGI. V was cut by 6 bases and J by 7 bases, with 21 bases left in between. This CDR3 is built from 15 residues. The CDR3, as DNA: TGTGCCAGCAGAAGGAGACAGGTGGACCGCGGGACCCAGTACTTC. Its protein is CASRRRQVDRGTQYF.

The rearrangement joins TRBV27 to TRBJ1-1; no clear D gene. The CDR3 has 14 amino acids. Per the germline V gene, CDR1 is MNHEY and CDR2 is SMNVEV (reference sequence). V gave up 3 bases and J gave up 0 bases, with 8 bases separating them. This CDR3 reads CASSFRSMNTEAFF. The CDR3 DNA reads TGTGCCAGCAGTTTCCGTAGCATGAACACTGAAGCTTTCTTT.

The rearrangement links TRBV30 to TRBJ1-5; D remains unclear. This CDR3 region has 13 residues. With 3 bases removed from V and 4 bases from J, the gap between germline ends came to 10 bases. Germline CDR1 reads GTSNPN; CDR2 reads SVGIG (reference sequence). The CDR3 here is CAWSSGANQPQHF. CDR3 nucleotide sequence: TGTGCCTGGAGCTCGGGAGCTAATCAGCCCCAGCATTTT.

The chain employs TRBV2 and TRBJ2-1, with a weak D call TRBD1 (6 bases). Looked up from germline, CDR1 is SNHLY and CDR2 is FYNNEI. V was trimmed by 8 bases and J by 8 bases, leaving 22 bases between them. The CDR3 has 15 residues. CDR3 residues: CASRGAWGLSDEQFF. CDR3 DNA sequence: TGTGCCAGCCGGGGCGCCTGGGGGCTTTCGGATGAGCAGTTCTTC.

Comment on this clone: In the same sample, other DNA sequences code for this CDR3. The chain links TRBV7-9 to TRBJ2-2, with TRBD1 matching 7 bases. Germline assignment: CDR1 SEHNR and CDR2 FQNEAQ (reference sequence). The CDR3 sequence is 15 residues long. Trimming at V came to 5 bases and at J to 0 bases, leaving 3 bases not matched to a gene. CDR3 bases: TGTGCCAGCAGCCTGACAGGGTCGAACACCGGGGAGCTGTTTTTT. This gives the protein CASSLTGSNTGELFF.

Only a few counts were recorded for this clone. V and J are TRBV18 and TRBJ2-3, with TRBD1 as a possible D gene (6 bases). Germline V gene lookup returns CDR1 KGHSH and CDR2 LQKENI. V lost 2 bases and J lost 6, with 12 bases in between. This CDR3 spans 14 amino acids. CDR3 nucleotides: TGTGCCAGCTCACCAGGACAGCATTTCGATACGCAGTATTTT. Its translation: CASSPGQHFDTQYF.

The rearrangement uses TRBV28 and TRBJ2-7, with D perhaps matching TRBD1 (6 bases). Trimming cost V 6 bases and J 1 base, with 13 bases left between them. Germline CDR1 MDHEN, CDR2 SYDVKM. This CDR3 spans 14 amino acids. CDR3 in DNA: TGTGCCAGCAGACCCGGGACACCTTCCTACGAGCAGTACTTC. It codes for CASRPGTPSYEQYF.

The chain joins TRBV6-4 to TRBJ1-3; D might be TRBD1 (6 bases). CDR3 length equals 16 residues. Trimming left V 6 bases short and J 3 bases short, with 18 bases between. Germline CDR1 MRHNA, CDR2 SNTAGT. The CDR3 here is CASRGFQGISGNTIYF. The CDR3 DNA follows: TGTGCCAGCAGGGGATTTCAGGGGATTAGTGGAAACACCATATATTTT.

The gene calls are TRBV5-4 and TRBJ2-1; TRBD2 matches at 13 bases. This CDR3 comprises 15 residues. The germline gives CDR1 SGHNT, CDR2 YYREEE (reference sequence). The ends lost 4 bases at V and 5 bases at J; junction bases unmatched: 3. CDR3 sequence: CASSPTSGRDNEQFF. CDR3 nucleotide sequence: TGTGCCAGCAGCCCTACTAGCGGGAGGGACAATGAGCAGTTCTTC. Drawing the rest from reference TRBV5-4 and TRBJ2-1, the complete variable domain is ETGVTQSPTHLIKTRGQQVTLRCSSQSGHNTVSWYQQALGQGPQFIFQYYREEENGRGNFPPRFSGLQFPNYSSELNVNALELDDSALYLCASSPTSGRDNEQFFGPGTRLTVL.

This clone occurred once. This chain uses TRBV30 with TRBJ2-5; 7 positions match TRBD1. V dropped 3 bases and J dropped 3; count of bases not matched to a gene: 7. This CDR3 has 14 amino acids. Germline values: CDR1 GTSNPN, CDR2 SVGIG (reference sequence). The CDR3: CAWSLGTAKETQYF. DNA for the CDR3: TGTGCCTGGAGCCTCGGGACAGCAAAAGAGACCCAGTACTTC.

This clone was detected only once. The chain carries TRBV1 and TRBJ2-2; the table's TRBD1 call for D was not verified on the DNA. TRBV1 is labeled a pseudogene. The CDR3 length is 18 residues. The CDR3 bases are TGCACCAGCAGCCAATCGAGACGTGGACAGGCGAACACCGGGGAGCTGTTTTTT. Translating gives CTSSQSRRGQANTGELFF.

In its sample, this clone was seen once. The chain links TRBV4-2 to TRBJ1-5; TRBD1 might be the D (6 bases). V lost 1 base and J 5 bases, leaving 12 bases between the germline ends. Germline CDR1 is LGHNA and CDR2 is YNFKEQ. The CDR3 extends over 15 amino acids. The CDR3 DNA reads TGTGCCAGCAGCCAAGTTTGGGACATAGATCAGCCCCAGCATTTT. This translates into CASSQVWDIDQPQHF.

This chain uses TRBV5-4 with TRBJ1-2; 7 positions match TRBD1. The CDR3 is made up of 14 amino acids. The germline CDR1 and CDR2 sequences are SGHNT and YYREEE (reference sequence). V was pared by 3 bases and J by 1 base, with 3 bases of the junction left unmatched. The CDR3 loop is CASSSGQRNYGYTF. CDR3 in DNA: TGTGCCAGCAGCTCGGGACAGCGTAACTATGGCTACACCTTC. The full variable domain, its missing parts supplied by reference TRBV5-4 and TRBJ1-2, is ETGVTQSPTHLIKTRGQQVTLRCSSQSGHNTVSWYQQALGQGPQFIFQYYREEENGRGNFPPRFSGLQFPNYSSELNVNALELDDSALYLCASSSGQRNYGYTFGSGTRLTVV.

This clone was seen only a few times. The chain has TRBV27 and TRBJ1-6; possibly TRBD1 for D (5 bases). Germline loops: CDR1 MNHEY, CDR2 SMNVEV (reference sequence). V lost 4 bases and J lost 7, with 17 bases in between. The CDR3 runs to 16 residues. The CDR3 DNA follows: TGTGCCAGCAGTTGGTCGACAGTAACCTTCAATTCACCCCTCCACTTT. Its translation is CASSWSTVTFNSPLHF.

The chain joins TRBV7-2 to TRBJ2-3; TRBD2 aligns across 9 bases. The CDR3 is made up of 17 amino acids. V trimming: 1 base; J trimming: 1 base; junction bases outside the gene matches: 6. Germline lookup yields CDR1 SGHTA and CDR2 FQGNSA. CDR3 nucleotide sequence: TGTGCCAGCAGCTTAGGCCAGCGGGGGGCAGGCACAGATACGCAGTATTTT. Translated: CASSLGQRGAGTDTQYF.

The chain is built from TRBV7-2 and TRBJ2-7, with D possibly being TRBD2 (6 bases). The CDR3 length is 14 residues. The V end lost 3 bases, the J end lost 7 bases, and 16 bases lay between the germline ends. Per the germline V gene, CDR1 is SGHTA and CDR2 is FQGNSA. The CDR3 nucleotides read TGTGCCAGCAGCTTCGAGACAAGGGCGGGAGAGCAGTACTTC. It is translated as CASSFETRAGEQYF.

The chain employs TRBV7-2 and TRBJ2-7; 7 bases map to TRBD1. Trimming at V came to 5 bases and at J to 2 bases, leaving 3 bases not matched to a gene. CDR3 length equals 13 residues. Germline lookup yields CDR1 SGHTA and CDR2 FQGNSA. In DNA form, the CDR3 reads TGTGCCAGCAGCCACGACAGGGCCTACGAGCAGTACTTC. Protein: CASSHDRAYEQYF.

Regarding this clone: This same CDR3 is encoded by further DNA sequences in the sample. The V call is TRBV2, the J call TRBJ2-7; no clear D. The CDR3 has 11 residues. The V and J ends lost 8 bases and 6 bases respectively, with 11 bases between them. Germline V gene data show CDR1 as SNHLY and CDR2 as FYNNEI. In DNA form, the CDR3 reads TGTGCCAGCTCCCCCTCGGGCGAGCAGTACTTC. Encoded protein: CASSPSGEQYF.

The genes are TRBV4-3 and TRBJ2-3, with TRBD2 matching over 13 bases. Germline V gene data show CDR1 as LGHNA and CDR2 as YSLEER. V dropped 5 bases and J dropped 8; count of bases not matched to a gene: 4. The CDR3 is made up of 14 amino acids. Written as DNA, the CDR3 is TGCGCCAGCAGCGGGACTAGCGGGGAGGGTACGCAGTATTTT. This codes for CASSGTSGEGTQYF.

The chain links TRBV6-1 to TRBJ1-1; D may be TRBD1 (5 bases). Germline V gene lookup returns CDR1 MNHNS and CDR2 SASEGT. V gave up 2 bases and J gave up 1 base, with 8 bases separating them. The CDR3 has 14 amino acids. This chain's CDR3 is CASSEPGGNTEAFF. CDR3 DNA sequence: TGTGCCAGCAGTGAACCCGGGGGGAACACTGAAGCTTTCTTT.